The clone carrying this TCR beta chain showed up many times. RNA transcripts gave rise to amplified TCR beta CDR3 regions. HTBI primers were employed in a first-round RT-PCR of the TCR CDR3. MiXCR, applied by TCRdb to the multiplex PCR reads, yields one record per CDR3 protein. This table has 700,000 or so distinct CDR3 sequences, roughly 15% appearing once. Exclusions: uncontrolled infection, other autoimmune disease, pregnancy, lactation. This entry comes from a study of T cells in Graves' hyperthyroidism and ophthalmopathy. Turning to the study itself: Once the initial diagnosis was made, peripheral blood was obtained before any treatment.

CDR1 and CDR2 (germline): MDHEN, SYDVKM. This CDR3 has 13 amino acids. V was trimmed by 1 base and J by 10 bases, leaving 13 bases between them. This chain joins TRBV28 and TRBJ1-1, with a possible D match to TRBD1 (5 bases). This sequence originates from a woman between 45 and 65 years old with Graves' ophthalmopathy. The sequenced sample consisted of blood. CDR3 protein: CASSLLGHPRAFF. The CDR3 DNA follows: TGTGCCAGCAGTTTATTAGGACATCCTCGAGCTTTCTTT. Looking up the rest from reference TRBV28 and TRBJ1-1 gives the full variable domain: DVKVTQSSRYLVKRTGEKVFLECVQDMDHENMFWYRQDPGLGLRLIYFSYDVKMKEKGDIPEGYSVSREKKERFSLILESASTNQTSMYLCASSLLGHPRAFFGQGTRLTVV.